This TCR beta chain was sequenced during a study of human T cells and chemical hapten exposure. Study background: The sensitizer, 2% DPC, was used on roughly 2 cm by roughly 2 cm of upper inner arm skin. In the approximately 25-week study, patients were dosed weekly with diphenylcyclopropenone on the scalp throughout.

Whole-study findings and limits: All donors were alopecia patients, so their immunity may differ from that of healthy people.

This clonotype was detected ten times or more. Its antigen is unidentified. V lost 10 bases and J 9 bases, leaving 21 bases between the germline ends. Germline CDR1 is MDHEN and CDR2 is SYDVKM. CDR3 length: 13 residues. Time point of the sample: patch test 1, 2 weeks after DPC sensitization. The treatment here: therapeutic diphenylcyclopropenone sensitization with weekly scalp DPC. Each cDNA molecule in the library carried unique molecular identifiers. TCRdb fed the RACE reads into MiXCR, producing one record per CDR3 protein. Here the sample spans 300,000 to 450,000 distinct CDR3 sequences, about 4.8% being singletons.

The source is a woman aged 50 to 65 with alopecia areata. Some clones in this sample may be carry-over from other donors' samples. This chain joins TRBV28 and TRBJ2-5; D ambiguous. This specimen consisted of whole blood, obtained in connection with sensitization to the hapten diphenylcyclopropenone (DPC). The CDR3, as DNA: TGTGCCACCCAGTTTTTAGATTACGGGTCCCAGTACTTC. Protein: CATQFLDYGSQYF.